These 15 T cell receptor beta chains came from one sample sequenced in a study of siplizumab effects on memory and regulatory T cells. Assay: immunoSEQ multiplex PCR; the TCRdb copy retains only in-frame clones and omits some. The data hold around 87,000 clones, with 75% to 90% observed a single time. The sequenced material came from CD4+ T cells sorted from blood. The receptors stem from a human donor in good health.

In nucleotides, the CDR3 is TGTGCCAGTAGTATTCGGGGAGTTAATGAAAAACTGTTTTTT. Amino acid sequence: CASSIRGVNEKLFF. The chain uses TRBV19 and TRBJ1-4; D remains ambiguous. Germline values: CDR1 LNHDA, CDR2 SQIVND (reference sequence). V was shortened by 3 bases and J by 4 bases, with 9 bases between the two germline ends. The CDR3 consists of 14 residues. Using reference TRBV19 and TRBJ1-4 for the parts outside the CDR3, the full variable domain is DGGITQSPKYLFRKEGQNVTLSCEQNLNHDAMYWYRQDPGQGLRLIYYSQIVNDFQKGDIAEGYSVSREKKESFPLTVTSAQKNPTAFYLCASSIRGVNEKLFFGSGTQLSVL.

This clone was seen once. The CDR3 DNA reads TGTGCCAGCAACCCGGACAGGGTTAGTTCACCCCTCCACTTT. Protein: CASNPDRVSSPLHF. The chain joins TRBV6-1 to TRBJ1-6, with TRBD1 matching 8 bases. In germline, CDR1 is MNHNS, CDR2 SASEGT. Unmatched junction bases numbered 8, after V lost 7 bases and J lost 9 bases. The length of the CDR3 is 14 residues.

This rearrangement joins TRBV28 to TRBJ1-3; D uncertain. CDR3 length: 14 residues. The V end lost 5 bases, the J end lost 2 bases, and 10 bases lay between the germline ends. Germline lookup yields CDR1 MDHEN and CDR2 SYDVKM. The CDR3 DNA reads TGTGCCAGCAGTCCCCAGGAGGCTGGAAACACCATATATTTT. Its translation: CASSPQEAGNTIYF.

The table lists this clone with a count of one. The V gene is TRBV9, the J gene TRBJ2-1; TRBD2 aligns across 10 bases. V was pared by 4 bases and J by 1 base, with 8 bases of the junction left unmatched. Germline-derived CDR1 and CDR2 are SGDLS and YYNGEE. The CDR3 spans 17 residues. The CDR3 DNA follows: TGTGCCAGCAGCCCGACAGGACTAGCGGCTTCCTACAATGAGCAGTTCTTC. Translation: CASSPTGLAASYNEQFF.

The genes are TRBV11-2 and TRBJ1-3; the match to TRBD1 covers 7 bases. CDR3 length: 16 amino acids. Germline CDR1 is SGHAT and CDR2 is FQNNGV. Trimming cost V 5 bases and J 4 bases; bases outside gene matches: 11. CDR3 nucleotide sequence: TGTGCCAGCAGCCCCTCGACAGGGTATACAGGAAACACCATATATTTT. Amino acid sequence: CASSPSTGYTGNTIYF.

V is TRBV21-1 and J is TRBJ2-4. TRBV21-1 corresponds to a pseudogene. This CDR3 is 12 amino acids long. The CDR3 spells CASSKLTLPQYF. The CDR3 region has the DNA TGTGCCAGCAGCAAACTGACGTTACCACAGTACTTC.

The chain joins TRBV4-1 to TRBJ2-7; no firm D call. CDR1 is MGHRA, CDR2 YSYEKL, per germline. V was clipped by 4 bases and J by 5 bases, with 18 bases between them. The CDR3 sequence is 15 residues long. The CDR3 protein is CASSPRTLPGHEQYF. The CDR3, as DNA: TGCGCCAGCAGCCCCCGGACCCTCCCTGGACACGAGCAGTACTTC.

The CDR3 DNA follows: TGTGCCAGTAGTGCCCCACGGGACAGCGTCTACGAGCAGTACTTC. This translates into CASSAPRDSVYEQYF. The chain uses TRBV19 and TRBJ2-7, with 7 nucleotides matching TRBD1. Trimming cost V 5 bases and J 3 bases; bases outside gene matches: 10. The CDR3 totals 15 residues. Germline-derived CDR1 and CDR2 are LNHDA and SQIVND (reference sequence).

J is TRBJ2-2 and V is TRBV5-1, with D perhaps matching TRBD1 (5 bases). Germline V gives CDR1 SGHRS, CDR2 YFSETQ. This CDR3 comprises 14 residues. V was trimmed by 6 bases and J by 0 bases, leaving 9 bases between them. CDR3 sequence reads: CASTLQANTGELFF. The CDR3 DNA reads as TGCGCCAGCACGCTACAGGCGAACACCGGGGAGCTGTTTTTT.

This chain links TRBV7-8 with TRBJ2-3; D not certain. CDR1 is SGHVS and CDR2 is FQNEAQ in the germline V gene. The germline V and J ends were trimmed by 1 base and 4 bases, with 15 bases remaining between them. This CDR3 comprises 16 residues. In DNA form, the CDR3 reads TGTGCCAGCAGCTTAGGGCTAAAGAGCTCCGCAGATACGCAGTATTTT. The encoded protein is CASSLGLKSSADTQYF. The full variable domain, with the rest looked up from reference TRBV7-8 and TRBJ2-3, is GAGVSQSPRYKVAKRGQDVALRCDPISGHVSLFWYQQALGQGPEFLTYFQNEAQLDKSGLPSDRFFAERPEGSVSTLKIQRTQQEDSAVYLCASSLGLKSSADTQYFGPGTRLTVL.

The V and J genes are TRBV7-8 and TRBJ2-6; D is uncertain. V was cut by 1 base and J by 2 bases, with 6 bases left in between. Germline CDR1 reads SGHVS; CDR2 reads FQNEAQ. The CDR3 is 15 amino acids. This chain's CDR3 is CASSLGGTGANVLTF. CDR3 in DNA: TGTGCCAGCAGCTTAGGAGGAACTGGGGCCAACGTCCTGACTTTC.

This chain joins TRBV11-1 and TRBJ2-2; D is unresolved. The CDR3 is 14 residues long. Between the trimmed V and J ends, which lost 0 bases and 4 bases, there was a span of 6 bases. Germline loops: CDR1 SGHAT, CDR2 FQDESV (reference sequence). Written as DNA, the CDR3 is TGTGCCAGCAGCTTAGCGATGGGCACCGGGGAGCTGTTTTTT. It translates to CASSLAMGTGELFF.

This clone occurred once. CDR3 sequence: CASSHFVGTQSQPQHF. The CDR3 nucleotides read TGCGCCAGCAGCCATTTTGTTGGCACCCAGTCTCAGCCCCAGCATTTT. The chain is built from TRBV4-1 and TRBJ1-5; D gene ambiguous. Between the trimmed V and J ends, which lost 3 bases and 6 bases, there was a span of 18 bases. This CDR3 is 16 amino acids long. The germline V gene encodes CDR1 MGHRA and CDR2 YSYEKL.

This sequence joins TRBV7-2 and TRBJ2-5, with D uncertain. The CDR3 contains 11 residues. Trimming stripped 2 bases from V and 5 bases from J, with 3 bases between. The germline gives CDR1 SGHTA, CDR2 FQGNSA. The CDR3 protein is CASSLSETQYF. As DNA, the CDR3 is TGTGCCAGCAGCTTATCGGAGACCCAGTACTTC.

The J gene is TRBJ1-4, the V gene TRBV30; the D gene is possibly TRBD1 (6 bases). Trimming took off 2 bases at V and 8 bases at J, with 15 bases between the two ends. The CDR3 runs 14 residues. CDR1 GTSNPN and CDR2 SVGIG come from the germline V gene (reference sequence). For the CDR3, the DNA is TGTGCCTGGAGTCCCGTCAGGGGTTTGGAAAAACTGTTTTTT. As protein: CAWSPVRGLEKLFF.